This T cell receptor (beta chain) is drawn from a study of blood T cell repertoires in COVID-19. TCRdb's table, derived via immunoSEQ multiplex PCR, lists solely in-frame clones and lacks some. The repertoire holds about 230,000 clones, with approximately 90% as singletons. The CDR3 length is 18 residues. Trimming left V 3 bases short and J 2 bases short, with 23 bases between. CDR1 KGHSH and CDR2 LQKENI come from the germline V gene. The sequenced material came from peripheral blood. The chain joins TRBV18 to TRBJ2-7; D is possibly TRBD1 (6 bases). This receptor was identified in a man in his forties or fifties with COVID-19, enrolled during active disease. This chain's CDR3 is CASSPLPGTLKDAYEQYF. The CDR3 DNA reads as TGTGCCAGCTCACCTCTGCCCGGGACACTCAAGGACGCCTACGAGCAGTACTTC.